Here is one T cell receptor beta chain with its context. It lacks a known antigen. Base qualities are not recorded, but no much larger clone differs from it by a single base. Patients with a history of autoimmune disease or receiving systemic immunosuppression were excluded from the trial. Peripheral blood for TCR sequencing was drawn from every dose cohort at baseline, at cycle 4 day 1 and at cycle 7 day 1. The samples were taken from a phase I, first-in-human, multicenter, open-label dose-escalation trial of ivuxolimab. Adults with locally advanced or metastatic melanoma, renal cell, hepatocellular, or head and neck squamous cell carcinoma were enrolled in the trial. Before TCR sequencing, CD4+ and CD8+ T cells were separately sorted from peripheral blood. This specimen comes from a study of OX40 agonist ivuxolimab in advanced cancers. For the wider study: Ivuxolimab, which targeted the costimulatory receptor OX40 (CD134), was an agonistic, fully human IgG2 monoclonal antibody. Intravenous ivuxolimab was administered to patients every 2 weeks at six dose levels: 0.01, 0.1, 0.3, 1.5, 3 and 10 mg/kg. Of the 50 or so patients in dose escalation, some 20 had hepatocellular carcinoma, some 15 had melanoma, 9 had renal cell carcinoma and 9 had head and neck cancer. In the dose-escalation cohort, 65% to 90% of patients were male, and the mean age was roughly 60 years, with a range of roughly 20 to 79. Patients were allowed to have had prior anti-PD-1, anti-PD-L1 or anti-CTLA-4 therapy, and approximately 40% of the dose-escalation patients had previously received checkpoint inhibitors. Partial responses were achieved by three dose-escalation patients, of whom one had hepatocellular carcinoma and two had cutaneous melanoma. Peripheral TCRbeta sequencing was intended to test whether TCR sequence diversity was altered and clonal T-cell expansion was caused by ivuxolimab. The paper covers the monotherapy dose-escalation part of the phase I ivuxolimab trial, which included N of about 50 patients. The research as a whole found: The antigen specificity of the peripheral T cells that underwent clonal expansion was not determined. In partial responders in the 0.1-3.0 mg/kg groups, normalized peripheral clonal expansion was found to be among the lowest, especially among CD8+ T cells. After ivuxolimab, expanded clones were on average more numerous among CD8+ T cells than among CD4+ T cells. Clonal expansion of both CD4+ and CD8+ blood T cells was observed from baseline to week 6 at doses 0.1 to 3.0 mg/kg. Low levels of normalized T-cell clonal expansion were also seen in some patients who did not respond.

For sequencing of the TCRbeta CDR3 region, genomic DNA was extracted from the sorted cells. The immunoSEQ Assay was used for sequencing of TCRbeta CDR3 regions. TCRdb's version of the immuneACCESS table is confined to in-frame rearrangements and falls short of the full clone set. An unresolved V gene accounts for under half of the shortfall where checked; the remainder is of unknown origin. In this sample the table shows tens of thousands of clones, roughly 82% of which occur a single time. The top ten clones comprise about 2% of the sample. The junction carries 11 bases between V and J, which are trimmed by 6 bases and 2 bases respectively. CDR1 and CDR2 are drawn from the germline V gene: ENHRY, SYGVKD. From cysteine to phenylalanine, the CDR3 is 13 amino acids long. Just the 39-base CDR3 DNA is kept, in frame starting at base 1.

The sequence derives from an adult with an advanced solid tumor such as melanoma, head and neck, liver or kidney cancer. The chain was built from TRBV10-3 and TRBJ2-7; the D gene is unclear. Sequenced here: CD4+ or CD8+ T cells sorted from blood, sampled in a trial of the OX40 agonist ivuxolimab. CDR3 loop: CAISANTAYEQYF. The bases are TGTGCCATCAGCGCGAACACTGCCTACGAGCAGTACTTC.